The 29 T cell receptor beta chains reported below all come from one sample, sequenced in a study of regulatory T cells in long-lasting Graves disease. Arm-PCR with iRepertoire HTBI primers amplified the CDR3 regions for these TCR beta libraries. TCRdb used MiXCR to reprocess the multiplex PCR reads, holding one entry per CDR3 protein. The sample consists of around 400,000 distinct CDR3 sequences, roughly 23% of them appearing once. Stated time point: persistent/refractory GD, antithyroid drugs over 5 years with positive TRAb. PBMC-derived RNA was used for the TCR library. The source was peripheral blood mononuclear cells (PBMCs), collected when the disease was refractory, from a patient treated with antithyroid drugs. The origin of the receptors is a female donor with Graves disease.

The table lists this clonotype with many counts. This chain connects TRBV19 to TRBJ2-6; D is unclear. The CDR3 is 14 residues long. Between the trimmed V and J ends, which lost 2 bases and 4 bases, there was a span of 6 bases. Germline values: CDR1 LNHDA, CDR2 SQIVND (reference sequence). This CDR3 reads CASSIRAGANVLTF. The DNA for the CDR3 is TGTGCCAGTAGTATACGGGCCGGGGCCAACGTCCTGACTTTC.

In regard to this clonotype: A much more abundant neighbour one base away suggests this may be a read error. V gene TRBV27 combines with J gene TRBJ2-2, with 8 bases identical to TRBD1. Germline V gene sequence: CDR1 MNHEY, CDR2 SMNVEV (reference sequence). This CDR3 spans 14 amino acids. The chain's CDR3 is CASSRTGYTGGLFF. CDR3 coding DNA: TGTGCCAGCAGCAGGACAGGGTACACCGGGGGGCTGTTTTTT.

This clonotype was seen only a few times. V usage is TRBV2 and J usage is TRBJ1-3, with D maybe TRBD1 (6 bases). CDR3 length: 15 residues. Germline V CDR1 and CDR2: SNHLY, FYNNEI. The V end lost 4 bases, the J end lost 4 bases, and 14 bases lay between the germline ends. The CDR3 sequence is CASSGGTLAGNTIYF. The DNA for the CDR3 is TGTGCCAGCAGTGGAGGGACACTCGCCGGAAACACCATATATTTT. The complete variable domain, with remaining parts taken from reference TRBV2 and TRBJ1-3, reads EPEVTQTPSHQVTQMGQEVILRCVPISNHLYFYWYRQILGQKVEFLVSFYNNEISEKSEIFDDQFSVERPDGSNFTLKIRSTKLEDSAMYFCASSGGTLAGNTIYFGEGSWLTVV.

This clonotype was seen repeatedly, ten times or more. The chain combines TRBV24-1 with TRBJ2-7; 7 positions agree with TRBD1. V lost 9 bases, J lost 0 bases, and 7 bases stayed unmatched. The CDR3 has 14 amino acids. Germline V gene data show CDR1 as KGHDR and CDR2 as SFDVKD. The CDR3 sequence is CATRSTGFSYEQYF. CDR3 in DNA: TGTGCCACCCGATCGACAGGGTTCTCCTACGAGCAGTACTTC.

The V call is TRBV20-1, the J call TRBJ2-7; possible D gene TRBD2, 6 bases. Germline CDR1 and CDR2: DFQATT and SNEGSKA (reference sequence). The CDR3 spans 12 residues. V lost 3 bases to trimming and J lost 3 bases, with 9 bases between them. For the CDR3, the DNA is TGCAGTGCTAGGGGACTTAGCTACGAGCAGTACTTC. Encoded protein: CSARGLSYEQYF.

This clonotype was detected ten times or more. The chain combines TRBV5-1 with TRBJ2-7, with D unresolved. Between the trimmed V and J ends, which lost 4 bases and 2 bases, there was a span of 7 bases. Germline CDR1 reads SGHRS; CDR2 reads YFSETQ. This CDR3 has 12 amino acids. The CDR3 spells CASSADAYEQYF. The CDR3, as DNA: TGCGCCAGCAGCGCGGACGCCTACGAGCAGTACTTC.

This clonotype was seen only a few times. The V call is TRBV20-1, the J call TRBJ2-7; 10 nucleotides align to TRBD2. From germline, CDR1 is DFQATT and CDR2 SNEGSKA (reference sequence). This CDR3 has 16 residues. V dropped 1 base and J dropped 0; count of bases not matched to a gene: 6. This CDR3 is CSARVLAGVSSYEQYF. For the CDR3, the DNA is TGCAGTGCTAGAGTGCTAGCGGGAGTGTCCTCCTACGAGCAGTACTTC.

This clonotype was recorded a few times. The gene calls are TRBV7-8 and TRBJ2-7; 10 bases agree with TRBD2. Trimming removed 1 base from V and 0 bases from J; junction bases left unmatched: 3. Germline CDR1 and CDR2: SGHVS and FQNEAQ. This CDR3 has 16 amino acids. CDR3 protein: CASSLEASGSSYEQYF. The CDR3 DNA is TGTGCCAGCAGCTTAGAAGCTAGCGGGAGCTCCTACGAGCAGTACTTC. The full variable domain, in which reference TRBV7-8 and TRBJ2-7 provide the parts outside the CDR3, is GAGVSQSPRYKVAKRGQDVALRCDPISGHVSLFWYQQALGQGPEFLTYFQNEAQLDKSGLPSDRFFAERPEGSVSTLKIQRTQQEDSAVYLCASSLEASGSSYEQYFGPGTRLTVT.

This chain uses TRBV20-1 with TRBJ2-7; TRBD2 matches 9 bases. This CDR3 contains 14 residues. With V trimmed by 5 bases and J by 2 bases, 7 bases remained unmatched. In germline, CDR1 is DFQATT, CDR2 SNEGSKA (reference sequence). Here the CDR3 DNA reads TGCAGTGCTCGTCGACTAGCGGAGACCTACGAGCAGTACTTC. Translation: CSARRLAETYEQYF.

Comments on this clonotype: A much larger clone is a single base away; this may be a read error. This likely comes from a read error, as the CDR3 has no conserved phenylalanine or tryptophan at its end. J is TRBJ2-5 and V is TRBV3-1; D is ambiguous. The CDR3 length is 14 residues. CDR1 is LGHDT and CDR2 is YNNKEL in the germline V gene (reference sequence). The CDR3 DNA is TGTGCCAGCACCCAAGTAAGAGCTCTTGAGACCCAGTACCTC. Its translation is CASTQVRALETQYL.

This clonotype was seen ten or more times. At one end, the junction sequence differs from germline, possibly due to a read error. The chain is built from TRBV5-1 and TRBJ1-5; 9 bases line up with TRBD1. Germline assignment: CDR1 SGHRS and CDR2 YFSETQ. This CDR3 region has 14 residues. This chain's CDR3 is CASSPGQGGQPQHF. In nucleotides, the CDR3 is TGTGCCAGCAGCCCGGGACAGGGTGGCCAGCCCCAGCATTTT.

The CDR3 region is CASSPRDSGDEQYF. CDR3 sequence (DNA): TGTGCCAGCAGCCCCAGGGACTCTGGGGACGAGCAGTACTTC. This sequence joins TRBV9 and TRBJ2-7, with D perhaps matching TRBD2 (6 bases). Per germline, CDR1 SGDLS and CDR2 YYNGEE. V was trimmed by 4 bases and J by 5 bases, leaving 16 bases between them. The CDR3 spans 14 residues.

This clonotype has a handful of counts. The CDR3 DNA is TGTGCCAGCAGCGGAGCCCCCCAAGAGACCCAGTACTTC. Amino acid sequence: CASSGAPQETQYF. The rearrangement links TRBV9 to TRBJ2-5; D not certain. There are 13 residues in the CDR3. V lost 3 bases, J lost 1 base, and 7 bases lay in between. Germline loops: CDR1 SGDLS, CDR2 YYNGEE.

The table lists this clonotype with many counts. The chain links TRBV11-2 to TRBJ2-5; D may be TRBD1 (6 bases). Deletions cut 6 bases from V and 4 bases from J, with 18 bases between. CDR3 size: 15 residues. Per the germline V gene, CDR1 is SGHAT and CDR2 is FQNNGV. The CDR3 nucleotides read TGTGCCAGCAGAATGACAGGCGGCAGTGGAGAGACCCAGTACTTC. It is translated as CASRMTGGSGETQYF.

This chain uses TRBV19 with TRBJ1-6; TRBD1 matches at 7 bases. The CDR3 has 14 residues. Germline V gives CDR1 LNHDA, CDR2 SQIVND (reference sequence). V gave up 6 bases and J gave up 10 bases; unmatched junction bases: 9. The CDR3 coding sequence is TGTGCCAGTAGGCCCAGGGGGGCAGACTCACCCCTCCACTTT. Its protein is CASRPRGADSPLHF.

The gene calls are TRBV28 and TRBJ2-3; D is possibly TRBD2 (6 bases). Germline CDR1 reads MDHEN; CDR2 reads SYDVKM. The CDR3 length is 18 residues. V was cut by 4 bases and J by 7 bases, with 27 bases left in between. Here the CDR3 reads CASSSLPGLTAVPHTQYF. CDR3 DNA sequence: TGTGCCAGCAGTTCCTTACCGGGACTCACAGCGGTTCCTCATACGCAGTATTTT.

This clonotype came up many times. Here the CDR3 reads CASSLAGARQFF. The CDR3 DNA sequence: TGTGCCAGCAGTTTGGCCGGGGCTAGGCAGTTCTTC. The rearrangement uses TRBV28 and TRBJ2-1, with D possibly being TRBD1 or TRBD2 (5 bases each). CDR1 is MDHEN and CDR2 is SYDVKM in the germline V gene. V lost 3 bases to trimming and J lost 12 bases, with 12 bases between them. The CDR3 totals 12 residues.

The rearrangement links TRBV20-1 to TRBJ1-2; weak D call: TRBD1 (5 bases). Germline CDR1 DFQATT, CDR2 SNEGSKA (reference sequence). CDR3 length: 13 amino acids. Trimming cost V 2 bases and J 4 bases, with 11 bases left between them. CDR3 sequence (DNA): TGCAGTGCTAGACAGGGAGGAACCTATGGCTACACCTTC. Its translation is CSARQGGTYGYTF.

This clonotype appeared many times. This sequence joins TRBV2 and TRBJ2-7, with D possibly matching TRBD2 (7 bases). The germline gives CDR1 SNHLY, CDR2 FYNNEI. With 5 bases removed from V and 2 bases from J, the gap between germline ends came to 10 bases. The CDR3 totals 13 residues. CDR3 nucleotides: TGTGCCAGCAGTACAGGGACTACCTACGAGCAGTACTTC. Translation gives CASSTGTTYEQYF.

This clonotype was observed many times. This chain uses TRBV12-3 or TRBV12-4 with TRBJ2-7, with TRBD1 matching 8 bases. CDR3 length equals 14 residues. V gave up 5 bases and J gave up 3 bases; unmatched junction bases: 6. The CDR3 is CASSPETGDYEQYF. CDR3 DNA: TGTGCCAGCAGTCCCGAGACAGGGGACTACGAGCAGTACTTC.

As concerns this clonotype: A much larger clone sits a single nucleotide away, making a read error possible. The chain has TRBV20-1 and TRBJ2-7; no reliable D call. Per germline, CDR1 DFQATT and CDR2 SNEGSKA (reference sequence). CDR3 length equals 14 residues. CDR3 in DNA: TGCAGTGCTAGTCCCCGGGCCGCCTCCTACGGGCAGTACTTC. Its translation: CSASPRAASYGQYF.

This clonotype was recorded many times. The V call is TRBV27, the J call TRBJ1-2, with D possibly TRBD1 on 6 matching bases. V was shortened by 8 bases and J by 4 bases, with 20 bases between the two germline ends. This CDR3 is built from 15 residues. Germline V CDR1 and CDR2: MNHEY, SMNVEV (reference sequence). CDR3 region: CASGDKGFGSYGYTF. CDR3 nucleotide sequence: TGTGCCAGCGGGGACAAGGGGTTCGGCTCCTATGGCTACACCTTC.

This clonotype appeared many times. The genes are TRBV2 and TRBJ2-7; 8 bases match TRBD2. Germline V lookup: CDR1 SNHLY, CDR2 FYNNEI. Trimming took 1 base from V and 1 from J; bases not matched to a gene: 9. There are 17 residues in the CDR3. The CDR3, as DNA: TGTGCCAGCAGTGAAGGAGGTGCGGGAGGCTTATCCTACGAGCAGTACTTC. Translating it yields CASSEGGAGGLSYEQYF.

This clonotype was found many times. The chain employs TRBV12-3 or TRBV12-4 and TRBJ1-1, with 8 bases that match TRBD1. The V gene end was trimmed by 8 bases and the J gene end by 1 base; junction bases not matched to a gene: 6. The CDR3 contains 14 residues. The CDR3 is CASFRQGRNTEAFF. Written as DNA, the CDR3 is TGTGCCAGCTTTCGACAGGGGCGGAACACTGAAGCTTTCTTT.

This clonotype was counted at least ten times. V and J are TRBV6-1 and TRBJ2-5; D is uncertain. CDR1 and CDR2 (germline): MNHNS, SASEGT. This CDR3 is built from 12 residues. Trimming shortened V by 5 bases and J by 3 bases, and 7 bases separated the two germline ends. The CDR3 sequence is CASSRVEETQYF. The CDR3 coding sequence is TGTGCCAGCAGTAGGGTTGAAGAGACCCAGTACTTC.

V and J are TRBV6-5 and TRBJ1-6; 12 bases are a match to TRBD1. V gave up 4 bases and J gave up 7 bases; unmatched junction bases: 5. The CDR3 length is 16 residues. CDR1 is MNHEY, CDR2 SVGAGI, per germline. CDR3: CASSSGQGATNSPLHF. The CDR3 DNA follows: TGTGCCAGCAGTTCGGGACAGGGGGCCACAAATTCACCCCTCCACTTT.

Concerning this clonotype: A clone one base away is much larger, so this may be a read error. V is TRBV3-1 and J is TRBJ1-1; possible D gene TRBD1, 6 bases. The CDR3 extends over 13 amino acids. The germline CDR1 and CDR2 sequences are LGHDT and YNNKEL (reference sequence). The CDR3: CASSQVWGAEALF. Written as DNA, the CDR3 is TGTGCCAGCAGCCAAGTCTGGGGGGCTGAAGCTCTCTTT.

The chain uses TRBV28 and TRBJ2-1; D is unresolved. Germline lookup yields CDR1 MDHEN and CDR2 SYDVKM. Trimming took 6 bases from V and 5 from J, leaving 20 bases between them. The CDR3 covers 16 residues. CDR3 sequence reads: CASSSQEPDWDNEQFF. The CDR3 DNA reads as TGTGCCAGCAGCTCCCAGGAGCCCGACTGGGACAATGAGCAGTTCTTC.

This clonotype was seen many times. This chain connects TRBV28 to TRBJ2-1; tentative D call: TRBD2 (6 bases). V was clipped by 3 bases and J by 2 bases, with 14 bases between them. This CDR3 is 16 amino acids long. CDR1 is MDHEN and CDR2 is SYDVKM in the germline V gene. In nucleotides, the CDR3 is TGTGCCAGCAGTTTTAGCGGTGGGATCGCCTACAATGAGCAGTTCTTC. Translation: CASSFSGGIAYNEQFF. The whole variable domain, filled in from reference TRBV28 and TRBJ2-1, reads DVKVTQSSRYLVKRTGEKVFLECVQDMDHENMFWYRQDPGLGLRLIYFSYDVKMKEKGDIPEGYSVSREKKERFSLILESASTNQTSMYLCASSFSGGIAYNEQFFGPGTRLTVL.